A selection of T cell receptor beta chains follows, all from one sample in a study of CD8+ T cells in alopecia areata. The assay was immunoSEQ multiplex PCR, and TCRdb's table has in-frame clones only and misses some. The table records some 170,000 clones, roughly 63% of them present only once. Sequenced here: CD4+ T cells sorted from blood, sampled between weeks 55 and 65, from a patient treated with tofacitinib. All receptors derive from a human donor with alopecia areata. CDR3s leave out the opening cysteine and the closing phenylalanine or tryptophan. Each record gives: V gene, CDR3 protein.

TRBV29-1	SVDRRADTEAF
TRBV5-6	ASSLGNVGETQY
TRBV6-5	ATRKGTSGGDTQY
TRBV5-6	ASSWRPAGSKGGYT
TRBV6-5	ASSYSSRIETQY
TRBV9	ASSVGETGLSYT
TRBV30	AWRRVDGGTEAF
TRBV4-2	ASSQSHSGGSYNEQF
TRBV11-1	ASRPYTTGTSTEQY
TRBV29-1	SVAGTGGVEAF
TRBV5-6	ASSLRQGVSNQPQH
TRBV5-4	ASSRTGFDEQF
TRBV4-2	ASSLSGTGLDEQF
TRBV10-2	ASSGYSNQPQH
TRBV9	ASSVEAANTEAF
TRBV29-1	SVLKETQY
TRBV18	ASSPSGTVGNQPQH
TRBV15	ATSKGRATDTQY
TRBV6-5	ASSLHRGGNQPQH
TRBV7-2	ASSLVLTGTAF
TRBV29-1	SVEGVDEAF
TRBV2	ASREQGGQPQH
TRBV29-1	SVVWGRGHEQF
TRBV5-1	ASSEARGTASYEQY
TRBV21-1	ASSKAEGLTYGYT
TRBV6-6	ASSPDYNSPLH
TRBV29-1	SARQGISTDTQY
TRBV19	ASSPAARVGSEKLF
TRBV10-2	ASRINAKNIQY
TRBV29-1	SVNLVETQY
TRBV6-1	ASTKAWEQY